This T cell receptor (beta chain) was sequenced in a study of T cells after yellow fever vaccination. Study summary: Fractions of low cell number were prepared using SMART-Seq v4 Ultra Low Input.

Ten or more counts support this clonotype. What it binds is unknown. Study-wide results and limits: When the response was secondary, it was weaker but reached its peak faster, day 5 versus 15.

The study made its TCR cDNA through 5'RACE template switching. That step introduced a universal primer site along with UMIs. A single record per CDR3 protein comes from TCRdb applying MiXCR to the 5' RACE reads. The repertoire holds about 400,000 distinct CDR3 sequences, with 6% to 8% as singletons. There are 16 residues in the CDR3. V was clipped by 4 bases and J by 5 bases; unmatched bases: 11. Germline CDR1 reads SGHKS; CDR2 reads YYEKEE (reference sequence). This chain connects TRBV5-5 to TRBJ2-5; 10 bases map to TRBD2. The sample was PBMCs, taken 5 days after the yellow fever booster vaccination. This sequence was found in a young man who received the YFV17D yellow fever vaccine. CDR3 DNA sequence: TGTGCCAGCAGCCACCTAGCGGGAGTAATGAGGGAGACCCAGTACTTC. Protein: CASSHLAGVMRETQYF. The variable domain in full, completed from reference TRBV5-5 and TRBJ2-5, reads DAGVTQSPTHLIKTRGQQVTLRCSPISGHKSVSWYQQVLGQGPQFIFQYYEKEERGRGNFPDRFSARQFPNYSSELNVNALLLGDSALYLCASSHLAGVMRETQYFGPGTRLLVL.